Shown below are 20 T cell receptor beta chains from a single sample sequenced in a study of blood T cells in healthy people across ages. Through a sample-barcoded 5' primer and a J-beta primer mix, a second PCR was run for about 6 to 11 cycles. MiXCR, run by TCRdb on the 5' RACE reads, gives a single entry per CDR3 protein. The sample yields approximately 730,000 distinct CDR3 sequences, roughly 45% seen once. Sequenced: blood. These receptors were collected from an older woman in good health.

This clonotype has just a few counts. The chain is built from TRBV2 and TRBJ2-5, with D maybe TRBD1 (5 bases). The J call may not be correct, given that the DNA end is closer to TRBJ2-7. The CDR3 has 13 amino acids. Germline V gene data show CDR1 as SNHLY and CDR2 as FYNNEI. CDR3 nucleotide sequence: TGTGCCAGCAGTGAAGCTGACAGTCACGAGCAGTACTTC. Translated, it gives CASSEADSHEQYF.

This chain joins TRBV7-2 and TRBJ2-7; 11 bases map to TRBD2. Losses at the gene ends were 0 bases for V and 7 bases for J; bases not matched to a gene: 8. This CDR3 has 16 residues. The germline CDR1 and CDR2 sequences are SGHTA and FQGNSA. CDR3 region: CASSLASGGAVWEQYF. The CDR3 region has the DNA TGTGCCAGCAGCTTAGCTAGCGGGGGGGCCGTATGGGAGCAGTACTTC.

This chain links TRBV14 with TRBJ2-4; perhaps TRBD2 as D (5 bases). The germline V gene has CDR1 SGHDN and CDR2 FVKESK. The CDR3 is made up of 16 amino acids. Trimming stripped 1 base from V and 9 bases from J, with 19 bases between. Here the CDR3 reads CASSQVLGTDFGIQYF. CDR3 bases: TGTGCCAGCAGCCAAGTTTTGGGTACGGACTTTGGCATTCAGTACTTC.

The CDR3 sequence: CASSLLSLQETQYF. CDR3 DNA sequence: TGCGCCAGCAGCTTGTTATCCCTCCAAGAGACCCAGTACTTC. V is TRBV5-1 and J is TRBJ2-7; D gene uncertain. The J call may be incorrect, as the DNA end agrees better with TRBJ2-5. The CDR3 is 14 residues long. Looked up from germline, CDR1 is SGHRS and CDR2 is YFSETQ.

For this clonotype: A junction boundary mismatches the germline segment, possibly from a read error. The V gene is TRBV6-5, the J gene TRBJ2-1; 7 bases fit TRBD1. Per germline, CDR1 MNHEY and CDR2 SVGAGI. This CDR3 is built from 11 residues. CDR3 sequence: CASNRGNERFF. CDR3 DNA: TGTGCCAGCAACAGGGGCAATGAGCGGTTCTTC.

A few counts support this clonotype. The chain joins TRBV6-5 to TRBJ1-2; 8 positions match TRBD1. V gave up 5 bases and J gave up 7 bases; unmatched junction bases: 6. Germline V gene sequence: CDR1 MNHEY, CDR2 SVGAGI. This CDR3 has 13 residues. CDR3: CASSIGTGGGYTF. DNA for the CDR3: TGTGCCAGCAGTATAGGGACAGGAGGTGGCTACACCTTC.

This clonotype was seen many times. This chain joins TRBV4-3 and TRBJ2-3; D call uncertain. In germline, CDR1 is LGHNA, CDR2 YSLEER. V was clipped by 0 bases and J by 4 bases, with 8 bases between them. The CDR3 sequence is 14 residues long. CDR3 nucleotide sequence: TGCGCCAGCAGCCAAGATTTGGTCGCAGATACGCAGTATTTT. Its protein product is CASSQDLVADTQYF.

The gene calls are TRBV5-1 and TRBJ2-2; TRBD2 aligns across 10 bases. The germline CDR1 and CDR2 sequences are SGHRS and YFSETQ. The CDR3 is made up of 18 amino acids. V trimming: 1 base; J trimming: 5 bases; junction bases outside the gene matches: 11. The CDR3 spells CASSLPPLAGEGTGELFF. In DNA form, the CDR3 reads TGCGCCAGCAGCTTGCCCCCGCTAGCGGGAGAGGGTACCGGGGAGCTGTTTTTT.

The sample holds a few counts of this clonotype. This chain links TRBV6-5 with TRBJ2-2, with D tentatively TRBD1 (7 bases). The CDR3 runs to 14 residues. CDR1 and CDR2 from the germline V gene are MNHEY and SVGAGI. Trimming stripped 10 bases from V and 3 bases from J, with 15 bases between. DNA for the CDR3: TGTGCCATAAGAACCAGGGGGGACACCGGGGAGCTGTTTTTT. The encoded protein is CAIRTRGDTGELFF.

Comment on this clonotype: Mismatch with germline at one junction end may stem from a read error. The chain is built from TRBV20-1 and TRBJ2-3, with 11 bases that match TRBD2. This CDR3 is built from 15 residues. Germline CDR1 is DFQATT and CDR2 is SNEGSKA (reference sequence). In DNA form, the CDR3 reads TGCTGTGCTAGAGTTAGCGGGGGGGCGGCAGATACGCAGTATTTT. The encoded protein is CCARVSGGAADTQYF.

The genes are TRBV18 and TRBJ2-1, with 14 bases lining up with TRBD2. CDR1 is KGHSH and CDR2 is LQKENI in the germline V gene. J gave up 10 bases and V 3 bases, and 5 bases lay outside the gene matches. The CDR3 runs to 15 residues. CDR3 sequence reads: CASSPGLAGEREQFF. The CDR3 DNA reads TGTGCCAGCTCACCGGGACTAGCGGGGGAGAGGGAGCAGTTCTTC.

This clonotype was counted once. This CDR3 reads CSARRLRGGVETQYF. In nucleotides, the CDR3 is TGCAGTGCTAGACGATTACGGGGCGGTGTAGAGACCCAGTACTTC. The chain uses TRBV20-1 and TRBJ2-5, with D perhaps being TRBD1 or TRBD2 (5 bases each). This CDR3 is built from 15 residues. Germline CDR1 is DFQATT and CDR2 is SNEGSKA (reference sequence). Trimming shortened V by 2 bases and J by 4 bases, and 17 bases separated the two germline ends.

This clonotype was observed a handful of times. The chain has TRBV20-1 and TRBJ1-5; D is ambiguous. CDR3 size: 14 residues. V was trimmed by 2 bases and J by 7 bases, leaving 15 bases between them. Germline loops: CDR1 DFQATT, CDR2 SNEGSKA (reference sequence). CDR3 DNA: TGCAGTGCTAGAATAAGGGCGTCCAACCAGCCCCAGCATTTT. Translating it yields CSARIRASNQPQHF.

The genes are TRBV6-5 and TRBJ1-2; no reliable D call. The CDR3 totals 13 residues. Germline CDR1 and CDR2: MNHEY and SVGAGI. Trimming pared 5 bases from V and 4 bases from J, leaving 11 bases between. CDR3: CASSPLQSYGYTF. The CDR3 DNA follows: TGTGCCAGCAGTCCCCTACAGTCCTATGGCTACACCTTC.

The V call is TRBV13, the J call TRBJ1-2; 9 nucleotides align to TRBD1. This CDR3 contains 15 residues. Germline V gives CDR1 PRHDT, CDR2 FYEKMQ (reference sequence). The J segment lost 6 bases and the V segment lost 4 bases, leaving 9 bases of the junction unmatched. In DNA, the CDR3 is TGTGCCAGCAGCTCCCAACAGGGGGCAATAGATGGCTACACCTTC. Protein: CASSSQQGAIDGYTF.

CDR3 nucleotides: TGTGCCAGCAGAAAACTAGCGGGAGTATACAATGAGCAGTTCTTC. The encoded protein is CASRKLAGVYNEQFF. The rearrangement uses TRBV2 and TRBJ2-1, with 11 bases that match TRBD2. This CDR3 is 15 amino acids long. CDR1 SNHLY and CDR2 FYNNEI come from the germline V gene. Trimming cost V 6 bases and J 4 bases; bases outside gene matches: 5.

As concerns this clonotype: Being one base from a much bigger clone, this may be a read error. The genes are TRBV2 and TRBJ2-1, with 11 bases fitting TRBD2. Trimming took 8 bases from V and 13 from J; bases not matched to a gene: 16. CDR1 and CDR2 (germline): SNHLY, FYNNEI. The CDR3 is made up of 15 amino acids. The CDR3 region has the DNA TGTGCCAGCGCACCACTAGCGGGAGTTTGGGAGACCCAGTTCTTC. Its protein product is CASAPLAGVWETQFF.

V is TRBV6-2 or TRBV6-3 and J is TRBJ2-7; 9 nucleotides align to TRBD1. Trimming cost V 6 bases and J 0 bases; bases outside gene matches: 15. This CDR3 comprises 18 residues. The germline V gene has CDR1 MNHEY and CDR2 SVGEGT. CDR3 bases: TGTGCCAGCAGAACAGCTTCGTCCGGGACAGGGAACTCCTACGAGCAGTACTTC. Translation: CASRTASSGTGNSYEQYF.

This sequence joins TRBV20-1 and TRBJ1-5, with 7 bases lining up with TRBD1. Trimming removed 5 bases from V and 1 base from J; junction bases left unmatched: 8. The CDR3 loop spans 15 amino acids. Germline assignment: CDR1 DFQATT and CDR2 SNEGSKA (reference sequence). The CDR3: CSAHRGRGSNQPQHF. CDR3 DNA: TGCAGTGCTCACAGGGGACGTGGGAGCAATCAGCCCCAGCATTTT.

The chain couples TRBV20-1 to TRBJ1-1; no clear D gene. CDR3 size: 13 residues. Between the trimmed V and J ends, which lost 4 bases and 2 bases, there was a span of 11 bases. Germline V gives CDR1 DFQATT, CDR2 SNEGSKA (reference sequence). The DNA for the CDR3 is TGCAGTGCTAAGTCAGACGGCAACACTGAAGCTTTCTTT. Its translation is CSAKSDGNTEAFF.